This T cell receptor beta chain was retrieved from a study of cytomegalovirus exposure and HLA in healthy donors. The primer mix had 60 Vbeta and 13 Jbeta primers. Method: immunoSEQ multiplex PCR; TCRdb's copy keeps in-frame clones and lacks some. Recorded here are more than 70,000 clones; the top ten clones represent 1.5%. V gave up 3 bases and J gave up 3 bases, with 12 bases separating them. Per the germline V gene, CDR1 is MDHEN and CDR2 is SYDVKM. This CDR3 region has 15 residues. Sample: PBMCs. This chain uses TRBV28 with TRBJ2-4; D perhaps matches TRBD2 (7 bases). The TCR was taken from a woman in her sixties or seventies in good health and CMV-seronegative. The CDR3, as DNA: TGTGCCAGCAGTTTCGGGGGGCCGGGCAAAAACATTCAGTACTTC. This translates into CASSFGGPGKNIQYF.